This T cell receptor beta chain was recorded in a study of blood T cell repertoires in COVID-19. About the research overall: PBMCs, B-cell-depleted T cells, or T cells provided the cDNA or gDNA that made up the material.

Per the original methods: Amplified reference gene primers provided the basis for estimating nucleated cell counts. Profiled with immunoSEQ multiplex PCR; TCRdb holds only in-frame clones, not every one. The DNA gave D and trimming, while V, J and clone size come from that table. The sample has hundreds of thousands of clones, 89% seen once. As regards this clone: The same CDR3 arises from other DNA sequences in this sample as well.

Enrolled during active infection, Seattle patients were then followed longitudinally. Looked up from germline, CDR1 is LNHDA and CDR2 is SQIVND (reference sequence). The trim removed 4 bases at V and 2 bases at J, leaving 0 bases unmatched. This CDR3 comprises 13 residues. The chain carries TRBV19 and TRBJ1-2; TRBD1 aligns across 8 bases. The sequenced material came from peripheral blood. The TCR sequence derives from a woman aged 30 to 39 with COVID-19, enrolled during active disease. CDR3 region: CASSRQGNYGYTF. The CDR3 DNA reads TGTGCCAGTAGTAGACAGGGGAACTATGGCTACACCTTC.